Below, 19 T cell receptor beta chains from the same sample are listed, as sequenced in a study of T cell repertoires in cytomegalovirus infection. TCRdb called the reads again in MiXCR, with one record for every CDR3 protein. This repertoire shows 300,000 or so distinct CDR3 sequences, about a tenth found once; its top ten account for more than 2.5%. Sample: PBMCs. The receptors come from a human donor in good health (CMV status not recorded). Some clones in this sample may be carry-over from other donors' samples.

This clonotype was seen at least ten times. The chain combines TRBV5-5 with TRBJ1-3; D is perhaps TRBD1 (6 bases). Per germline, CDR1 SGHKS and CDR2 YYEKEE (reference sequence). This CDR3 has 17 residues. With 0 bases removed from V and 4 bases from J, the gap between germline ends came to 17 bases. The CDR3 loop is CASSLARGGGVGNTIYF. The CDR3 coding sequence is TGTGCCAGCAGCTTGGCCAGGGGAGGTGGTGTCGGAAACACCATATATTTT.

This chain connects TRBV19 to TRBJ2-2, with 10 bases fitting TRBD1. This CDR3 is 14 amino acids long. Germline V lookup: CDR1 LNHDA, CDR2 SQIVND (reference sequence). J was trimmed by 8 bases and V by 6 bases; bases with no gene match: 6. The CDR3: CASRRTGGTGELFF. The CDR3 bases are TGTGCCAGTAGGAGGACAGGGGGGACGGGGGAGCTGTTTTTT.

This clonotype was observed many times. V usage is TRBV11-3 and J usage is TRBJ2-3, with a tentative D call TRBD2 (6 bases). The V gene's germline CDR1 is SGHNT and CDR2 YENEEA. This CDR3 is 15 amino acids long. V dropped 5 bases and J dropped 2 bases, with 14 bases sitting between them. Here the CDR3 reads CASSQRRGYTDTQYF. In DNA, the CDR3 is TGTGCCAGCAGCCAAAGACGGGGGTACACAGATACGCAGTATTTT.

The chain employs TRBV5-1 and TRBJ2-7; the match to TRBD2 covers 13 bases. Germline V gives CDR1 SGHRS, CDR2 YFSETQ. The V and J ends lost 3 bases and 6 bases, in that order; junction bases with no gene match: 3. This CDR3 is built from 14 residues. The CDR3 DNA sequence: TGCGCCAGCAGCTCGCGACTAGCGGGGGGCGAGCAGTACTTC. Amino acids: CASSSRLAGGEQYF.

There are a few counts of this clonotype. This sequence joins TRBV3-1 and TRBJ1-1; D remains ambiguous. The CDR3 extends over 17 amino acids. Germline CDR1 is LGHDT and CDR2 is YNNKEL (reference sequence). The ends were cut back, 0 bases at V and 2 bases at J, with 16 bases in the middle. The CDR3 nucleotides are TGTGCCAGCAGCCAAGAGACCGGCAGGCCCGCTAACACTGAAGCTTTCTTT. Protein: CASSQETGRPANTEAFF.

This clonotype was detected many times. This chain connects TRBV7-8 to TRBJ2-3; the D is unclear. The CDR3 spans 17 residues. V was clipped by 2 bases and J by 0 bases, with 15 bases between them. Germline CDR1 and CDR2: SGHVS and FQNEAQ. CDR3 loop: CASSLLISFRSTDTQYF. The DNA for the CDR3 is TGTGCCAGCAGCTTACTTATTTCATTTCGCAGCACAGATACGCAGTATTTT.

This clonotype came up many times. The V call is TRBV20-1, the J call TRBJ1-5, with D possibly TRBD1 on 5 matching bases. This CDR3 has 16 amino acids. V shed 5 bases and J shed 6 bases, with 23 bases lying between them. Looked up from germline, CDR1 is DFQATT and CDR2 is SNEGSKA (reference sequence). CDR3 nucleotides: TGCAGTGCTGCCCCAAGGGGCCGGCCTGTAGGTCAGCCCCAGCATTTT. This translates into CSAAPRGRPVGQPQHF.

This clonotype was found many times. This rearrangement joins TRBV6-1 to TRBJ2-5; D unresolved. Trimming took off 1 base at V and 4 bases at J, with 13 bases between the two ends. CDR3 size: 15 residues. CDR1 and CDR2 from the germline V gene are MNHNS and SASEGT. The CDR3 reads CASSEERTARETQYF. In DNA form, the CDR3 reads TGTGCCAGCAGTGAAGAAAGAACAGCCCGAGAGACCCAGTACTTC.

This clonotype showed up many times. This chain joins TRBV7-9 and TRBJ1-5; D gene uncertain. Trimming removed 1 base at V and 6 bases at J, with 13 bases between. The CDR3 runs 15 residues. Germline V lookup: CDR1 SEHNR, CDR2 FQNEAQ (reference sequence). The DNA of the CDR3 is TGTGCCAGCAGCTTAGACATTTTGGGGTTTCAGCCCCAGCATTTT. Amino acid sequence: CASSLDILGFQPQHF. Based on the CDR3 plus reference TRBV7-9 and TRBJ1-5, the full variable domain is DTGVSQNPRHKITKRGQNVTFRCDPISEHNRLYWYRQTLGQGPEFLTYFQNEAQLEKSRLLSDRFSAERPKGSFSTLEIQRTEQGDSAMYLCASSLDILGFQPQHFGDGTRLSIL.

V usage is TRBV18 and J usage is TRBJ1-1, with 8 bases identical to TRBD1. Germline lookup yields CDR1 KGHSH and CDR2 LQKENI. The V gene end was trimmed by 6 bases and the J gene end by 5 bases; junction bases not matched to a gene: 8. The CDR3 totals 14 residues. For the CDR3, the DNA is TGTGCCAGCTCGCCTACAGGGGGGAAAACTGAAGCTTTCTTT. Amino acid sequence: CASSPTGGKTEAFF.

This clonotype was observed at least ten times. This sequence joins TRBV19 and TRBJ1-5; 7 nucleotides align to TRBD1. Per the germline V gene, CDR1 is LNHDA and CDR2 is SQIVND (reference sequence). This CDR3 is built from 15 residues. V gave up 6 bases and J gave up 2 bases; unmatched junction bases: 7. The CDR3 DNA reads as TGTGCCAGTAGCACCACAGGGGAAGGCAATCAGCCCCAGCATTTT. This gives the protein CASSTTGEGNQPQHF.

This clonotype has at least ten counts. This sequence joins TRBV5-5 and TRBJ2-2; possible D gene TRBD1, 5 bases. Trimming took off 0 bases at V and 1 base at J, with 10 bases between the two ends. Germline values: CDR1 SGHKS, CDR2 YYEKEE (reference sequence). The CDR3 loop spans 16 amino acids. The CDR3 here is CASSLARQGNTGELFF. Here the CDR3 DNA reads TGTGCCAGCAGCTTGGCCCGGCAGGGGAACACCGGGGAGCTGTTTTTT. The variable domain in full, with the rest retrieved from reference TRBV5-5 and TRBJ2-2, is DAGVTQSPTHLIKTRGQQVTLRCSPISGHKSVSWYQQVLGQGPQFIFQYYEKEERGRGNFPDRFSARQFPNYSSELNVNALLLGDSALYLCASSLARQGNTGELFFGEGSRLTVL.

This clonotype was recorded many times. V is TRBV28 and J is TRBJ1-5, with D uncertain. Trimming cost V 7 bases and J 0 bases, with 10 bases left between them. CDR1 MDHEN and CDR2 SYDVKM come from the germline V gene. The CDR3 extends over 14 amino acids. As DNA, the CDR3 is TGTGCCAGCAAGGGATCTTATAGCAATCAGCCCCAGCATTTT. It specifies CASKGSYSNQPQHF.

This clonotype turned up a few times. The V gene is TRBV20-1, the J gene TRBJ2-3; D ambiguous. In germline, CDR1 is DFQATT, CDR2 SNEGSKA (reference sequence). Trimming took 0 bases from V and 2 from J, leaving 12 bases between them. The CDR3 is 15 residues long. CDR3 sequence reads: CSARESGTPTDTQYF. DNA for the CDR3: TGCAGTGCTAGAGAATCCGGCACGCCCACAGATACGCAGTATTTT.

In this sample, this clonotype turned up many times. This rearrangement joins TRBV7-2 to TRBJ1-6; D is unresolved. The CDR3 covers 14 residues. V lost 1 base and J lost 6, with 7 bases in between. Per germline, CDR1 SGHTA and CDR2 FQGNSA. As DNA, the CDR3 is TGTGCCAGCAGCTTAGTCCCATCTAATTCACCCCTCCACTTT. Translation gives CASSLVPSNSPLHF. The complete variable domain, with remaining parts taken from reference TRBV7-2 and TRBJ1-6, reads GAGVSQSPSNKVTEKGKDVELRCDPISGHTALYWYRQSLGQGLEFLIYFQGNSAPDKSGLPSDRFSAERTGGSVSTLTIQRTQQEDSAVYLCASSLVPSNSPLHFGNGTRLTVT.

This clonotype was picked up a small number of times. The chain uses TRBV28 and TRBJ1-5, with D possibly TRBD1 on 5 matching bases. Trimming cost V 6 bases and J 4 bases, with 13 bases left between them. The CDR3 consists of 14 residues. Germline V CDR1 and CDR2: MDHEN, SYDVKM. Written as DNA, the CDR3 is TGTGCCAGCAGACCTCCTGGGGGGAATCAGCCCCAGCATTTT. Protein product: CASRPPGGNQPQHF. Looking up the rest from reference TRBV28 and TRBJ1-5 gives the full variable domain: DVKVTQSSRYLVKRTGEKVFLECVQDMDHENMFWYRQDPGLGLRLIYFSYDVKMKEKGDIPEGYSVSREKKERFSLILESASTNQTSMYLCASRPPGGNQPQHFGDGTRLSIL.

This chain uses TRBV29-1 with TRBJ1-2, with D possibly being TRBD1 (6 bases). The CDR3 totals 15 residues. V lost 1 base and J 0 bases, leaving 12 bases between the germline ends. CDR1 is SQVTM and CDR2 is ANQGSEA in the germline V gene. In DNA, the CDR3 is TGCAGCGTTGAAGGAGGGGGATACACTAACTATGGCTACACCTTC. This sequence encodes CSVEGGGYTNYGYTF.

The table lists this clonotype with many counts. This chain connects TRBV6-2 or TRBV6-3 to TRBJ2-1; D assignment may be TRBD1 or TRBD2 (6 bases each). V was shortened by 8 bases and J by 6 bases, with 17 bases between the two germline ends. Germline V gene lookup returns CDR1 MNHEY and CDR2 SVGEGT. This CDR3 has 14 amino acids. The CDR3 loop reads CASGPLSGANEQFF. For the CDR3, the DNA is TGTGCCAGCGGACCACTCTCGGGGGCCAATGAGCAGTTCTTC.

This clonotype was detected ten times or more. The DNA for the CDR3 is TGTGCCAGCGGACTAGCGGGAAGCACAGATACGCAGTATTTT. This sequence encodes CASGLAGSTDTQYF. The chain employs TRBV28 and TRBJ2-3; 12 nucleotides align to TRBD2. The length of the CDR3 is 14 residues. V was pared by 8 bases and J by 0 bases, with 0 bases of the junction left unmatched. The germline CDR1 and CDR2 sequences are MDHEN and SYDVKM.